This T cell receptor (beta chain) emerged from a study of T cells in Graves' hyperthyroidism and ophthalmopathy. The overall study: Peripheral blood was secured at the point of initial diagnosis, before any treatment.

The germline gives CDR1 SNHLY, CDR2 FYNNEI. Trimming left V 4 bases short and J 3 bases short, with 10 bases between. This CDR3 has 13 amino acids. This clonotype came up many times. Antigen specificity is unknown. RNA transcripts gave rise to amplified TCR beta CDR3 regions. During a first-round RT-PCR of the TCR CDR3, the HTBI primer set was used. TCRdb re-called the multiplex PCR reads with MiXCR, one entry per CDR3 protein. The data contain hundreds of thousands of distinct CDR3 sequences, more than 30% of them singletons. The study's findings and limits: Most thyroid clonotypes expanded above 0.001 were also detected in blood.

The sample taken for sequencing was blood. This receptor was obtained from a man aged 18-30 years with Graves' hyperthyroidism. This chain connects TRBV2 to TRBJ2-7, with D unclear. CDR3 sequence (DNA): TGTGCCAGCAGTGTGAACAGAAACTACGAGCAGTACTTC. The encoded protein is CASSVNRNYEQYF.